This TCR beta chain was captured by sequencing in a study of blood T cell repertoires in COVID-19. Study overall: The origin of the acute and convalescent COVID-19 samples was the United States, Italy and Spain. PBMCs, B-cell-depleted T cells, or T cells provided the cDNA or gDNA that made up the material.

Per the study methods: Amplification of reference gene primers provided the estimated nucleated cell counts. Measured with immunoSEQ multiplex PCR; TCRdb has only the in-frame clones, and not every one. That table furnishes V, J and clone size, whereas the DNA furnished D and trimming. The sample has some 290,000 clones, 81% seen once; the top ten hold 2.5% to 3%. The V segment lost 5 bases and the J segment 4 bases; nucleotides outside the gene matches: 7. The CDR3 is 15 amino acids. The germline V gene encodes CDR1 SGHTA and CDR2 FQGNSA. The clonotype was recovered from a woman aged 55 to 70 with active or convalescent COVID-19. The V gene is TRBV7-2, the J gene TRBJ2-1; TRBD1 matches at 8 bases. The sequencing input was peripheral blood. Here the CDR3 DNA reads TGTGCCAGCAGCACCGACAGGGGTGGGTACAATGAGCAGTTCTTC. Translating gives CASSTDRGGYNEQFF.